This entry is about one T cell receptor (beta chain). This entry comes from a study of cytomegalovirus exposure and HLA in healthy donors. The protocol was immunoSEQ multiplex PCR, while the TCRdb copy is restricted to in-frame clones and leaves out a portion. This table holds more than 150,000 clones, more than 65% found once. The donors were members of the roughly 120-subject validation cohort (separate from the approximately 670-subject first cohort). V gave up 5 bases and J gave up 4 bases; unmatched junction bases: 9. CDR3 length equals 16 residues. CDR1 and CDR2 (germline): SGHTA, FQGNSA. The TCR was taken from a woman under 30 in good health and CMV-seropositive. The gene calls are TRBV7-2 and TRBJ2-5, with 11 bases matching TRBD2. The sample consisted of PBMCs. The DNA of the CDR3 is TGTGCCAGCAGCCCCGTGCTAGCGGGGGGTGGAGAGACCCAGTACTTC. Encoded protein: CASSPVLAGGGETQYF.